What follows are 2 T cell receptor beta chains derived from one specimen sequenced in a study of cytomegalovirus exposure and HLA in healthy donors. In the PCR, 60 Vbeta and 13 Jbeta primers were used. The repertoire was sequenced with immunoSEQ multiplex PCR; TCRdb's copy has only in-frame clones and lacks some. The sample lists fewer than 200,000 clones; about 64% were seen once. The material sequenced was PBMCs. The receptors were gathered from a man aged 50 or older in good health and CMV-seronegative.

This clone was observed a handful of times. The V call is TRBV7-2, the J call TRBJ2-2, with 8 positions matching TRBD2. The CDR3 extends over 18 amino acids. V was clipped by 1 base and J by 4 bases; unmatched bases: 11. Germline V gene data show CDR1 as SGHTA and CDR2 as FQGNSA. Here the CDR3 reads CASSLVLSGLGPTGELFF. In nucleotides, the CDR3 is TGTGCCAGCAGCTTAGTTCTTTCGGGACTAGGACCCACCGGGGAGCTGTTTTTT.

The chain carries TRBV6-1 and TRBJ1-2, with 7 bases fitting TRBD1. The CDR3 is 15 amino acids. V was clipped by 4 bases and J by 4 bases; unmatched bases: 9. Germline assignment: CDR1 MNHNS and CDR2 SASEGT. CDR3 protein: CASSAPGQFRYGYTF. CDR3 DNA sequence: TGTGCCAGCAGTGCGCCGGGACAGTTTCGCTATGGCTACACCTTC.